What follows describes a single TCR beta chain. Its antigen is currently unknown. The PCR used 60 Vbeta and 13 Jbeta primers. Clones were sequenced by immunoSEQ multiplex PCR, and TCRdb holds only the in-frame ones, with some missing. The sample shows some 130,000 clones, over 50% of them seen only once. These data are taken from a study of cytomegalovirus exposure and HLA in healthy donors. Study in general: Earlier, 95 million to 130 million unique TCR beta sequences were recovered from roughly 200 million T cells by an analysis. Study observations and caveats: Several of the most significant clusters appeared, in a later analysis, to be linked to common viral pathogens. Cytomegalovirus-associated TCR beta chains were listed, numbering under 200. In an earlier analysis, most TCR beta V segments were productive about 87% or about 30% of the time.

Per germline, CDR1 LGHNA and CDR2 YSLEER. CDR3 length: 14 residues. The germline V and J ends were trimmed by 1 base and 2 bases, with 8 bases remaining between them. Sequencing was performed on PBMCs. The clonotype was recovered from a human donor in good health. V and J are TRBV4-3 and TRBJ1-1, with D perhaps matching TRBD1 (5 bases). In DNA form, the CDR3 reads TGCGCCAGCAGCCAAGGGCAGGGTAACACTGAAGCTTTCTTT. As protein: CASSQGQGNTEAFF.